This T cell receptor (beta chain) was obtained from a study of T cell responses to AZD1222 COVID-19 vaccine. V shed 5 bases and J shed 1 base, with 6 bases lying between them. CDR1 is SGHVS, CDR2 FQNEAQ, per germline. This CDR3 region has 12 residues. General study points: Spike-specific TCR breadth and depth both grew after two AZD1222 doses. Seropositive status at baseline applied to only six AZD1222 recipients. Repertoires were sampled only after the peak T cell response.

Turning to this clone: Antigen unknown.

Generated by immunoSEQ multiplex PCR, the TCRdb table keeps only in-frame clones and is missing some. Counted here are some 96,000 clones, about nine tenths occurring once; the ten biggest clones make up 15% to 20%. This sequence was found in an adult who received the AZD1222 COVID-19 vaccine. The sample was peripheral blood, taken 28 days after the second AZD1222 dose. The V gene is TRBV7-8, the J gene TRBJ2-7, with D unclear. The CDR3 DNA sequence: TGTGCCAGCAGCATAACATCCTACGAGCAGTACTTC. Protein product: CASSITSYEQYF.